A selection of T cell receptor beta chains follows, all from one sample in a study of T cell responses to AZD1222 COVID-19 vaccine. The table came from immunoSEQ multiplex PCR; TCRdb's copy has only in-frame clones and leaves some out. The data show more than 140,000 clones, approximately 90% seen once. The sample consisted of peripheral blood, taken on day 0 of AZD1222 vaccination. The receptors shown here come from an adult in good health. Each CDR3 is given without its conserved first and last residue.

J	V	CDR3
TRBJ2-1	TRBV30	AWMDVGLGQF
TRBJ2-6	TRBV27	ASRPLSQVSGANVLT
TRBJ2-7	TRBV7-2	ASSFLAGEQY
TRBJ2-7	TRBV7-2	ASSSRGGSASSYEQY
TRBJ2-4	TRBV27	ASSRNHENIQY
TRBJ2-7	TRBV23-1	ASSHSPRSRTAYEQY
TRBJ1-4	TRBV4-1	ASSQDQTQDEKLF
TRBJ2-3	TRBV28	ASSSSTRKGTDTQY
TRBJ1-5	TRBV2	ASKPTEVGNQPQH
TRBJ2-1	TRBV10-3	AISESSEGGYNEQF
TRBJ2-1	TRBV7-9	ASSLFAGQGAYNEQF
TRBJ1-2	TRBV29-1	SVEGQGGYGYT
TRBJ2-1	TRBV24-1	ATSDFVGGRWYNEQF
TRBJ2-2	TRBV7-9	ASPKAGGDTGELF
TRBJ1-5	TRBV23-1	ASSQSGQAEQPQH
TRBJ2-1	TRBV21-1	ASSKIMAGGPKGEQF
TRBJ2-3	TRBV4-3	ASSQEGDTQY
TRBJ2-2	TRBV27	ASSLGVNGELF
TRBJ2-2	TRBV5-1	ASSLISSGSTNTGELF